Included here is one T cell receptor (beta chain) sequence, with context. No antigen is known for it. This sample stems from a study of shared clonotypes between healthy human individuals. Study information: There were three CD4 naive, three CD4 memory, two CD8 naive and one CD8 memory plates per donor. Study-level results: What limited the represented genetic and exposure-history diversity was the small number of donors.

CD45RO-negative, CCR7-positively selected cells formed the naive CD8 fraction, excluding terminally differentiated effector memory CD45RA+ cells. There were no recent acute infections or vaccinations among the donors, who were healthy HIV-negative adults. The test was conducted at deep level. Profiled with immunoSEQ multiplex PCR; TCRdb holds only in-frame clones, not every one. Of some 2.1 million clones listed, about 94% are singletons. The germline V gene encodes CDR1 ENHRY and CDR2 SYGVKD. The V and J ends lost 5 bases and 2 bases respectively, with 9 bases between them. This CDR3 has 13 amino acids.

This chain connects TRBV10-3 to TRBJ2-5; a weak D match, TRBD1 (5 bases). The sequence was obtained from a man aged 18-30 years in good health. The sequenced material came from naive CD8+ T cells sorted from blood. The CDR3 nucleotides are TGTGCCATCAGTACAGGTTTACAAGAGACCCAGTACTTC. Translated, it gives CAISTGLQETQYF.